This T cell receptor (beta chain) was retrieved from a study of glioma-infiltrating T cells after dendritic cell vaccination. Study at large: Samples are from glioblastoma patients in Phase I and II dendritic cell vaccine trials. At biweekly intervals, patients got three intradermal dendritic cell vaccine injections. Study-wide results and caveats: No direct clonality-survival link was found; a diverse polyclonal response may matter.

With respect to this clone: As yet, its antigen is unknown.

V dropped 2 bases and J dropped 9; count of bases not matched to a gene: 6. Per germline, CDR1 GTSNPN and CDR2 SVGIG (reference sequence). CDR3 size: 13 residues. All glioblastoma patients lacked an isocitrate dehydrogenase mutation. Repertoires were generated with immunoSEQ multiplex PCR, while TCRdb's copy carries only in-frame clones and drops some. The table includes 45,000 to 55,000 clones, approximately 85% detected once. This chain connects TRBV30 to TRBJ2-1; 8 nucleotides match TRBD1. The input for sequencing was blood, taken before dendritic cell vaccination. This TCR was recovered from a human donor with glioblastoma. CDR3 DNA sequence: TGTGCCTGGAGTTCCACAGGGGGAGGTGAGCAGTTCTTC. Protein product: CAWSSTGGGEQFF.